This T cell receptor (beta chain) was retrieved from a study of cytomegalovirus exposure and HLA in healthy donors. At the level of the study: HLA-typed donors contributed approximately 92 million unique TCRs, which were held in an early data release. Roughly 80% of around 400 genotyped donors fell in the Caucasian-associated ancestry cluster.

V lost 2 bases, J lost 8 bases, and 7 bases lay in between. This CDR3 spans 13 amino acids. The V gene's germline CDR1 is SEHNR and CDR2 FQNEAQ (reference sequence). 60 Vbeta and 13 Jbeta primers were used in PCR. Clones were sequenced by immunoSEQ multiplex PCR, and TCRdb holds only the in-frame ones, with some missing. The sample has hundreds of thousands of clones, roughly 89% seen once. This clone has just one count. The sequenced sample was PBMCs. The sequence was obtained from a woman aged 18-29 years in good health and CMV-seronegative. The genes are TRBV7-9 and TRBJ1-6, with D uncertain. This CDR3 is CASSLFEDSPLHF. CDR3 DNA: TGTGCCAGCAGCTTATTCGAGGATTCACCCCTCCACTTT.